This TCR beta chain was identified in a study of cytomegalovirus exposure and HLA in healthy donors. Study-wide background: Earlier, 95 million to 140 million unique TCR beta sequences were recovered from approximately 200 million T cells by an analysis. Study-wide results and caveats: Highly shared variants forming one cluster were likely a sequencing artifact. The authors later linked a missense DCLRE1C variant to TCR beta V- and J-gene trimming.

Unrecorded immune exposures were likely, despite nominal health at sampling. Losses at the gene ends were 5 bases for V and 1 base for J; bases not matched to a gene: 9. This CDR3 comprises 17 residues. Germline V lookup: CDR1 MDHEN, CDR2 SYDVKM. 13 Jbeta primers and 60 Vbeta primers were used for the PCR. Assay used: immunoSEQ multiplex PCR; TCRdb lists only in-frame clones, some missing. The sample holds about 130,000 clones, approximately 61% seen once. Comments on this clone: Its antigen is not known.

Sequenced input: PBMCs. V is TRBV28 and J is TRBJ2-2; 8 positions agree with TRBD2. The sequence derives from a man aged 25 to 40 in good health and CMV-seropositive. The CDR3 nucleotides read TGTGCCAGCAGTAGCCTGCGACTAGCGAGGAACACCGGGGAGCTGTTTTTT. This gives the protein CASSSLRLARNTGELFF.